The TCR beta chain under discussion was sequenced for a study of graft-versus-host responses after intestinal transplantation. Findings of the study overall: High graft-versus-host to host-versus-graft clonal ratios were seen in allografts of patients with graft-donor T cell macrochimerism.

Germline assignment: CDR1 SQVTM and CDR2 ANQGSEA. Trimming pared 6 bases from V and 4 bases from J, leaving 15 bases between. The CDR3 has 13 amino acids. TCRdb's table, derived via immunoSEQ multiplex PCR, lists solely in-frame clones and lacks some. The sample carries approximately 14,000 clones, around 40% recorded once. This sequence originates from a human patient who received an intestinal transplant. The source material was alloreactive CD4+ T cells from a mixed lymphocyte reaction culture, sampled before intestinal transplant. Subset meaning: CFSE-low proliferating T cells sorted from roughly 6-day pre-transplant mixed lymphocyte reaction (GvH or HvG direction). The chain uses TRBV29-1 and TRBJ1-2, with D tentatively TRBD1 (5 bases). CDR3 region: CSVGQGDPYGYTF. In nucleotides, the CDR3 is TGCAGCGTCGGACAAGGCGACCCCTATGGCTACACCTTC.